This TCR beta chain was documented in a study of cytomegalovirus exposure and HLA in healthy donors. Background on the study: A prior study identified just under 120 million unique TCR beta sequences from about 180 million T cells. Most genotyped donors, 81% of about 430, had Caucasian-associated genetic ancestry.

PCR primers comprised 60 Vbeta and 13 Jbeta primers. The assay was immunoSEQ multiplex PCR, and TCRdb's table has in-frame clones only and misses some. This sample yields about 170,000 clones, of which around 80% are seen a single time; about 2% belongs to the top ten. Germline lookup yields CDR1 MDHEN and CDR2 SYDVKM. V was clipped by 3 bases and J by 3 bases, with 12 bases between them. This CDR3 comprises 14 residues. This TCR was recovered from a woman aged 25 to 39 in good health and CMV-seropositive. Specimen: PBMCs. V is TRBV28 and J is TRBJ2-7; D is possibly TRBD1 (5 bases). Here the CDR3 DNA reads TGTGCCAGCAGTTTCCCGGCAGGGCACTACGAGCAGTACTTC. As protein: CASSFPAGHYEQYF.